The next 3 T cell receptor beta chains were all read from a single sample in a study of blood T cell repertoires in COVID-19. The repertoire was sequenced with immunoSEQ multiplex PCR; TCRdb's copy has only in-frame clones and lacks some. This sample has roughly 140,000 clones, with 84% found just once. The sample consisted of PBMCs or T cells enriched from blood (not recorded which). These receptors were obtained from a man aged 45-60 years who had recovered from COVID-19.

The V and J genes are TRBV19 and TRBJ2-2; D perhaps matches TRBD1 (5 bases). Trimming took 1 base from V and 2 from J, leaving 8 bases between them. CDR1 is LNHDA, CDR2 SQIVND, per germline (reference sequence). The CDR3 contains 15 residues. CDR3 nucleotides: TGTGCCAGTAGTATAGGCCAGGGTAACACCGGGGAGCTGTTTTTT. This encodes CASSIGQGNTGELFF. The entire variable domain, with the rest obtained from reference TRBV19 and TRBJ2-2, is as follows: DGGITQSPKYLFRKEGQNVTLSCEQNLNHDAMYWYRQDPGQGLRLIYYSQIVNDFQKGDIAEGYSVSREKKESFPLTVTSAQKNPTAFYLCASSIGQGNTGELFFGEGSRLTVL.

The J gene is TRBJ1-5, the V gene TRBV18; a weak D match, TRBD1 (5 bases). Germline V gene sequence: CDR1 KGHSH, CDR2 LQKENI. V was trimmed by 4 bases and J by 6 bases, leaving 13 bases between them. The CDR3 extends over 14 amino acids. This chain's CDR3 is CASSRGQGGQPQHF. DNA for the CDR3: TGTGCCAGCTCACGGGGCCAGGGCGGTCAGCCCCAGCATTTT.

The chain couples TRBV14 to TRBJ2-1; D is perhaps TRBD1 (7 bases). Trimming left V 0 bases short and J 6 bases short, with 15 bases between. CDR3 size: 16 residues. Germline lookup yields CDR1 SGHDN and CDR2 FVKESK. The CDR3 nucleotides read TGTGCCAGCAGCCAAGATTGGGCAGGGGGGCTCAATGAGCAGTTCTTC. Translation gives CASSQDWAGGLNEQFF.